This T cell receptor (beta chain) was sequenced for a study of OX40 agonist ivuxolimab in advanced cancers. Across the study: The study treated patients with ivuxolimab, an agonistic anti-OX40 (CD134) antibody. Every patient in dose escalation had hepatocellular carcinoma, melanoma, renal cell or head and neck cancer.

As to this clone: Antigen: not known.

The timepoints at which blood was sampled were baseline, cycle 4 day 1, and cycle 7 day 1. The protocol was immunoSEQ multiplex PCR, while the TCRdb copy is restricted to in-frame clones and leaves out a portion. The sample holds 42,000 or so clones, around 92% seen once. Overall study findings and caveats: CD8+ T cells averaged more expanded clones than CD4+.

The V gene's germline CDR1 is SGHVS and CDR2 FQNEAQ. Trimming removed 7 bases at V and 0 bases at J, with 14 bases between. The CDR3 extends over 15 amino acids. Material: CD4+ or CD8+ T cells sorted from blood, obtained in a trial of the OX40 agonist ivuxolimab. V and J are TRBV7-8 and TRBJ2-3; perhaps TRBD2 as D (6 bases). The clonotype comes from an adult with an advanced solid tumor such as melanoma, head and neck, liver or kidney cancer. CDR3 protein: CASNPGTLSTDTQYF. CDR3 coding DNA: TGTGCCAGCAACCCCGGGACTCTAAGCACAGATACGCAGTATTTT.